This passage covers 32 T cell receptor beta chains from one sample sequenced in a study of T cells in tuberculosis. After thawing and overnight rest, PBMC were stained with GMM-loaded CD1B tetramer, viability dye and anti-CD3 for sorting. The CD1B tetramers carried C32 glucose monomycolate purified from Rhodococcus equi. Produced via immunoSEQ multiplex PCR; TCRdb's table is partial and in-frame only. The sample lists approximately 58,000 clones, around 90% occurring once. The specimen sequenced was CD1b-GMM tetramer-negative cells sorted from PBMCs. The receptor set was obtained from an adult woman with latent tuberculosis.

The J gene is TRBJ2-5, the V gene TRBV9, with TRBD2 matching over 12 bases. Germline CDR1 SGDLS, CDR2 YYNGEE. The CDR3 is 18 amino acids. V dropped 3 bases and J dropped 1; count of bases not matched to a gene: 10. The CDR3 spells CASSAQEWTSGTQETQYF. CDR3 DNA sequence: TGTGCCAGCAGCGCCCAGGAGTGGACTAGCGGGACCCAAGAGACCCAGTACTTC. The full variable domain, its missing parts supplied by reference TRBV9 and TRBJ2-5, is DSGVTQTPKHLITATGQRVTLRCSPRSGDLSVYWYQQSLDQGLQFLIQYYNGEERAKGNILERFSAQQFPDLHSELNLSSLELGDSALYFCASSAQEWTSGTQETQYFGPGTRLLVL.

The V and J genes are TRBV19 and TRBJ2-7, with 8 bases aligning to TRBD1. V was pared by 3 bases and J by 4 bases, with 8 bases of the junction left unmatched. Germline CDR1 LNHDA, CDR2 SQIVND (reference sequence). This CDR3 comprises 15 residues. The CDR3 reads CASSMPDRGRYEQYF. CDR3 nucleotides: TGTGCCAGTAGTATGCCCGACAGGGGACGGTACGAGCAGTACTTC. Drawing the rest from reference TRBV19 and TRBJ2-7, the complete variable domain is DGGITQSPKYLFRKEGQNVTLSCEQNLNHDAMYWYRQDPGQGLRLIYYSQIVNDFQKGDIAEGYSVSREKKESFPLTVTSAQKNPTAFYLCASSMPDRGRYEQYFGPGTRLTVT.

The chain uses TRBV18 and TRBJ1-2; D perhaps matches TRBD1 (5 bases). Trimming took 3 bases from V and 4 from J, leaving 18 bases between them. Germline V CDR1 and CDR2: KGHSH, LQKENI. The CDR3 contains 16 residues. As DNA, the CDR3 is TGTGCCAGCTCACCCACCATTGACAGCCGTCTCTATGGCTACACCTTC. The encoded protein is CASSPTIDSRLYGYTF.

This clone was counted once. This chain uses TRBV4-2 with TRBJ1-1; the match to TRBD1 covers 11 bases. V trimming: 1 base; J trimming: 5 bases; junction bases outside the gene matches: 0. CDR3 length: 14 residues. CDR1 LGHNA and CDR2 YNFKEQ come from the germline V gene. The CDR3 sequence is CASSQGDRGTEAFF. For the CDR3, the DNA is TGTGCCAGCAGCCAAGGGGACAGGGGGACTGAAGCTTTCTTT.

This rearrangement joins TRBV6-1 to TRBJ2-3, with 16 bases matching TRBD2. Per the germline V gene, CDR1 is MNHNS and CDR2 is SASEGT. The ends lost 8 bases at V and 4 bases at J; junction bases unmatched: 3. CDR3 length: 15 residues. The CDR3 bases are TGTGCCAGCTCGGGACTAGCGGGGGGGGCAGATACGCAGTATTTT. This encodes CASSGLAGGADTQYF.

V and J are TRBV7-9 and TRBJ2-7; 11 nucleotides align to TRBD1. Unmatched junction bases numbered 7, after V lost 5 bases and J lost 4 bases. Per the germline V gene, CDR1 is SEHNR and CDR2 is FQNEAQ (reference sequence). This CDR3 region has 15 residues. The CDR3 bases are TGTGCCAGCAGCAAGCCCGGGACAGGGGGGTACGAGCAGTACTTC. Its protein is CASSKPGTGGYEQYF. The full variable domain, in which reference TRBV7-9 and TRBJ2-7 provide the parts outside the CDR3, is DTGVSQNPRHKITKRGQNVTFRCDPISEHNRLYWYRQTLGQGPEFLTYFQNEAQLEKSRLLSDRFSAERPKGSFSTLEIQRTEQGDSAMYLCASSKPGTGGYEQYFGPGTRLTVT.

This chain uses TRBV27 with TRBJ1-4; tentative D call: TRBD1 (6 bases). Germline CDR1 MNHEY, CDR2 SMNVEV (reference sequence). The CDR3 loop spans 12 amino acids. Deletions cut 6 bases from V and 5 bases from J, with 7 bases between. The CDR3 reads CASRDRNEKLFF. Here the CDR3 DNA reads TGTGCCAGCAGGGACAGAAATGAAAAACTGTTTTTT.

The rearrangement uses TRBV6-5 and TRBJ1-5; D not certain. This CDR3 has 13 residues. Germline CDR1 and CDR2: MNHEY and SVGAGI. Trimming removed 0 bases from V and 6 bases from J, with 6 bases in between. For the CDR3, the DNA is TGTGCCAGCAGTTACTCCGGGAGTCAGCCCCAGCATTTT. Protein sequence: CASSYSGSQPQHF.

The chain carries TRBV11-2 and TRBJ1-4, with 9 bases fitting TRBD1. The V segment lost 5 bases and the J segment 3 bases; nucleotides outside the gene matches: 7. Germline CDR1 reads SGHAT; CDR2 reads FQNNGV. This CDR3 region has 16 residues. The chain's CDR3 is CASSHGQGIANEKLFF. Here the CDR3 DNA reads TGTGCCAGCAGCCATGGACAGGGGATTGCTAATGAAAAACTGTTTTTT.

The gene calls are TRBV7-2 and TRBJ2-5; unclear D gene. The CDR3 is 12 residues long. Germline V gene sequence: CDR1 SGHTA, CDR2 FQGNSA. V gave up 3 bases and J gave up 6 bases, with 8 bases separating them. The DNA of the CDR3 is TGTGCCAGCAGCTTGCGCCTCAAGACCCAGTACTTC. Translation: CASSLRLKTQYF.

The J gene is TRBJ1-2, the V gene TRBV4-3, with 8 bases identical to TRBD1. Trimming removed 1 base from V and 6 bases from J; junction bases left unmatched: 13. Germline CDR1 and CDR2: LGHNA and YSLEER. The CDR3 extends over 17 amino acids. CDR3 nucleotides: TGCGCCAGCAGCCAAGCGGGATCGGGGACAGGAGGTGATGGCTACACCTTC. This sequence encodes CASSQAGSGTGGDGYTF.

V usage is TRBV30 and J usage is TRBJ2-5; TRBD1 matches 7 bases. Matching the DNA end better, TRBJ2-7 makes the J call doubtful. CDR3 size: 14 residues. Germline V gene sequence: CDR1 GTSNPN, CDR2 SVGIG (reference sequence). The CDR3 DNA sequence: TGTGCCTGGAGAGGACAGGCCACCTCCTACGAGCAGTACTTC. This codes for CAWRGQATSYEQYF.

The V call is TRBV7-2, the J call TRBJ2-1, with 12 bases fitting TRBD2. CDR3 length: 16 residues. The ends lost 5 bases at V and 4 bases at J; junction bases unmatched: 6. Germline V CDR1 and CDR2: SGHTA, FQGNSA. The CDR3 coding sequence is TGTGCCAGCAGCCCTACTAGCGGGGGGCCATACAATGAGCAGTTCTTC. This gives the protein CASSPTSGGPYNEQFF.

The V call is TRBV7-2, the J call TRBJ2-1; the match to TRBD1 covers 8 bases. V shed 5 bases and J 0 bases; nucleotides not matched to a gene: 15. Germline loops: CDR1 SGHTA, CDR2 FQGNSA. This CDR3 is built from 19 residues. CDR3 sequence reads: CASSIRTGYPYSSYNEQFF. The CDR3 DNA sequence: TGTGCCAGCAGCATAAGGACAGGGTACCCCTATAGCTCCTACAATGAGCAGTTCTTC.

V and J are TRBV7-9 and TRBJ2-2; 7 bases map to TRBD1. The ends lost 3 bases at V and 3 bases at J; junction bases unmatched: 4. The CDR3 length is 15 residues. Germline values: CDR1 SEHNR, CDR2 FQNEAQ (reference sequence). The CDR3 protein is CASSFLTGYTGELFF. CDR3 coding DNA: TGTGCCAGCAGCTTTTTGACAGGGTACACCGGGGAGCTGTTTTTT.

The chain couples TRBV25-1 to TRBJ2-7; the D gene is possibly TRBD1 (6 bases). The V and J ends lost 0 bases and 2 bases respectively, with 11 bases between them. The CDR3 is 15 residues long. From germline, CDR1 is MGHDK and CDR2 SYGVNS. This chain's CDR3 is CASSEYGTGPYEQYF. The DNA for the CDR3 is TGTGCCAGCAGTGAATACGGAACAGGGCCCTACGAGCAGTACTTC.

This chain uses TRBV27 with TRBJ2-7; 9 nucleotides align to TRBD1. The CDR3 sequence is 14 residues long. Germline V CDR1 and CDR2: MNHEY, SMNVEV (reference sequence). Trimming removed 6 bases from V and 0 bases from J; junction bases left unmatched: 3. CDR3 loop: CASRGTGISYEQYF. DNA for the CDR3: TGTGCCAGCAGGGGGACAGGGATCTCCTACGAGCAGTACTTC.

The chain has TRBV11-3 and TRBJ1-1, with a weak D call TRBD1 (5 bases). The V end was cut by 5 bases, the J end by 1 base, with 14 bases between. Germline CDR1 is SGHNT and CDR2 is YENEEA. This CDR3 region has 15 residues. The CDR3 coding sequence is TGTGCCAGCAGCCCTAGTTTTGGGGCGAACACTGAAGCTTTCTTT. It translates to CASSPSFGANTEAFF.

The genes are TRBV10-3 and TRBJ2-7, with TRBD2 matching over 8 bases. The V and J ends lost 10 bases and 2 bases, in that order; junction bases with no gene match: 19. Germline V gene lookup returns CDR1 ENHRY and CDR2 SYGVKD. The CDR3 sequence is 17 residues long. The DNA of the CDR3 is TGTGCCACCCTACCCCATCGACCCCCGGGACTAGCCTACGAGCAGTACTTC. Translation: CATLPHRPPGLAYEQYF.

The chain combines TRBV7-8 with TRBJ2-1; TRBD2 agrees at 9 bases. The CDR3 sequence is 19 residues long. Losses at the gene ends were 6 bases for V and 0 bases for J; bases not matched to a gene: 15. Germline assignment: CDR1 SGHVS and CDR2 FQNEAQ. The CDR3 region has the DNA TGTGCCAGCAGGTCCTCCGGGACTAGCCTTCTGAGCTCCTACAATGAGCAGTTCTTC. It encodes CASRSSGTSLLSSYNEQFF.

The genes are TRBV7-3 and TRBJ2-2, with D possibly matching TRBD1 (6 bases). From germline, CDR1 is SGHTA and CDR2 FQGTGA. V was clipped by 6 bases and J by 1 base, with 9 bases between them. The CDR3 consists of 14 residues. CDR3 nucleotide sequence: TGTGCCAGCAGACCGACAGGGAACACCGGGGAGCTGTTTTTT. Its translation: CASRPTGNTGELFF. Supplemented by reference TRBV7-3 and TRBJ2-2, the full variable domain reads GAGVSQTPSNKVTEKGKYVELRCDPISGHTALYWYRQSLGQGPEFLIYFQGTGAADDSGLPNDRFFAVRPEGSVSTLKIQRTERGDSAVYLCASRPTGNTGELFFGEGSRLTVL.

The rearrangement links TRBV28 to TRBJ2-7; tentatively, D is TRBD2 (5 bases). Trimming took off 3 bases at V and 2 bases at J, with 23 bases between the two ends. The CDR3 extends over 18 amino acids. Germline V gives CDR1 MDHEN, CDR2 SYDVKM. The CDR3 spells CASSLHRTSETITYEQYF. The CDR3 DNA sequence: TGTGCCAGCAGTTTGCACAGAACTAGTGAGACAATTACCTACGAGCAGTACTTC.

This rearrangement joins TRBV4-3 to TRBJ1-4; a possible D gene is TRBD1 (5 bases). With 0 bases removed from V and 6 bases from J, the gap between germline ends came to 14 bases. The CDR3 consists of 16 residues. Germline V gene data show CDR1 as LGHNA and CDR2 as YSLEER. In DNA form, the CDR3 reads TGCGCCAGCAGCCAAGATAGGGTGGGGCTGGATGAAAAACTGTTTTTT. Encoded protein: CASSQDRVGLDEKLFF.

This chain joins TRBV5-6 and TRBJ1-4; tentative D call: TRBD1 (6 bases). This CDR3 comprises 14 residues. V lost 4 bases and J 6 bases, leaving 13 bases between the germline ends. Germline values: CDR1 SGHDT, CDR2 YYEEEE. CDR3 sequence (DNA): TGTGCCAGCAGCCTGGTAAAGGGGGATGAAAAACTGTTTTTT. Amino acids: CASSLVKGDEKLFF.

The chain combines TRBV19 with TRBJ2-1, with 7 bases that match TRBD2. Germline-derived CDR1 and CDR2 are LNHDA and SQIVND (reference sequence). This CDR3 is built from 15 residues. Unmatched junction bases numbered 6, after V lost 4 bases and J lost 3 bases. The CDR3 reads CASSTDGGNYNEQFF. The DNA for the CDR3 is TGTGCCAGTAGTACTGACGGGGGGAACTACAATGAGCAGTTCTTC. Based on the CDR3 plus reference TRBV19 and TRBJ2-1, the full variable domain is DGGITQSPKYLFRKEGQNVTLSCEQNLNHDAMYWYRQDPGQGLRLIYYSQIVNDFQKGDIAEGYSVSREKKESFPLTVTSAQKNPTAFYLCASSTDGGNYNEQFFGPGTRLTVL.

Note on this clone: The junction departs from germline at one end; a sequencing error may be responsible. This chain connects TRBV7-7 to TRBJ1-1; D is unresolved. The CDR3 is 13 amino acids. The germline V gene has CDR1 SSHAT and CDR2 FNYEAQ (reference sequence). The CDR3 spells CASSDNLNTEAFF. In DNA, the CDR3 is TGTGCTAGCAGCGACAACCTGAACACTGAAGCTTTCTTT.

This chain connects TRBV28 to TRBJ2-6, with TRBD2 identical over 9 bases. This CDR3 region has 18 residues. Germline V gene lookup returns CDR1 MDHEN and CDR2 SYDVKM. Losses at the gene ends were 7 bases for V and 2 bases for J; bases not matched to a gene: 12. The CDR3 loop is CASTHQGGRAPGANVLTF. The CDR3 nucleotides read TGTGCCAGCACCCACCAAGGCGGGAGGGCCCCTGGGGCCAACGTCCTGACTTTC.

CDR3 sequence: CASSRLRDYDIQYF. The CDR3 DNA reads TGCGCCAGCAGCCGCTTGCGGGACTATGACATTCAGTACTTC. The chain is built from TRBV5-1 and TRBJ2-4, with 7 bases that match TRBD2. This CDR3 is built from 14 residues. CDR1 is SGHRS, CDR2 YFSETQ, per germline. After removal of 4 bases from V and 8 bases from J, the junction contained 9 bases not matched to a gene.

This CDR3 is CASSYPPGTGSPGYTF. CDR3 nucleotides: TGTGCCAGCAGTTACCCCCCCGGGACAGGGTCCCCTGGCTACACCTTC. The chain uses TRBV28 and TRBJ1-2, with 9 bases aligning to TRBD1. V gave up 4 bases and J gave up 7 bases; unmatched junction bases: 13. CDR3 length: 16 amino acids. Germline CDR1 MDHEN, CDR2 SYDVKM.

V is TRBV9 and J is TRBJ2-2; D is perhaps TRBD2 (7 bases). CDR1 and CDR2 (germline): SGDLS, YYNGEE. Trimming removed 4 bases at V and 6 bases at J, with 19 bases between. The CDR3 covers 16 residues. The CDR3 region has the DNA TGTGCCAGCAGCTCAGACCCTAGGGGGGGCCCCGGGGAGCTGTTTTTT. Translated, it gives CASSSDPRGGPGELFF.

The CDR3 DNA reads as TGTGCCTGGAGTGTACCCAGGGGCCGGAACACTGAAGCTTTCTTT. Amino acids: CAWSVPRGRNTEAFF. The chain combines TRBV30 with TRBJ1-1, with D perhaps matching TRBD1 (6 bases). Germline V gene data show CDR1 as GTSNPN and CDR2 as SVGIG (reference sequence). The CDR3 is 15 residues long. Trimming pared 0 bases from V and 1 base from J, leaving 12 bases between. Full variable domain (rest looked up from reference TRBV30 and TRBJ1-1): SQTIHQWPATLVQPVGSPLSLECTVEGTSNPNLYWYRQAAGRGLQLLFYSVGIGQISSEVPQNLSASRPQDRQFILSSKKLLLSDSGFYLCAWSVPRGRNTEAFFGQGTRLTVV.

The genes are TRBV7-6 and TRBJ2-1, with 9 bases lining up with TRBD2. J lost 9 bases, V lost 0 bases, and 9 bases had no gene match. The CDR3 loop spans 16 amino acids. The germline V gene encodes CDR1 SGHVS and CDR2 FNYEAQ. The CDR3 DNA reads TGTGCCAGCAGCTTAGCGTTGGTAGCGGGAGTAGGTGAGCAGTTCTTC. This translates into CASSLALVAGVGEQFF.